A single sample gave rise to the 21 T cell receptor beta chains below, sequenced in a study of control samples from healthy donors and cancer patients. Method: immunoSEQ multiplex PCR; TCRdb's copy keeps in-frame clones and lacks some. The table has more than 110,000 clones, around 90% seen once. What was sequenced was blood. Every receptor here comes from a man aged 25-45 years in good health.

The CDR3 DNA reads as TGTGCCAGTAGCAGGGGTCAAAACACAGATACGCAGTATTTT. It yields the protein CASSRGQNTDTQYF. The chain has TRBV19 and TRBJ2-3; possibly TRBD1 for D (6 bases). CDR3 length: 14 residues. Looked up from germline, CDR1 is LNHDA and CDR2 is SQIVND (reference sequence). V shed 6 bases and J shed 2 bases, with 12 bases lying between them.

The J gene is TRBJ2-7, the V gene TRBV3-1 (or the pseudogene TRBV3-2); 8 nucleotides agree with TRBD1. This CDR3 is 14 amino acids long. Germline V gives CDR1 LGHDT, CDR2 YNNKEL (reference sequence). V gave up 5 bases and J gave up 4 bases; unmatched junction bases: 7. The CDR3 loop is CASSKGQGGYEQYF. Written as DNA, the CDR3 is TGTGCCAGCAGCAAAGGACAGGGCGGGTACGAGCAGTACTTC.

CDR3 coding DNA: TGTGCCAGCTCACCCCTTGAAGATACGCAGTATTTT. This encodes CASSPLEDTQYF. J is TRBJ2-3 and V is TRBV18; unclear D gene. This CDR3 comprises 12 residues. Germline V gives CDR1 KGHSH, CDR2 LQKENI. V lost 3 bases and J lost 5, with 6 bases in between.

CDR3 protein: CASTLGGLSDTQYF. CDR3 nucleotides: TGCGCCAGCACTTTAGGCGGTCTCTCAGATACGCAGTATTTT. This chain links TRBV10-2 with TRBJ2-3; D unresolved. In germline, CDR1 is WSHSY, CDR2 SAAADI. V was shortened by 7 bases and J by 4 bases, with 15 bases between the two germline ends. There are 14 residues in the CDR3.

The rearrangement joins TRBV30 to TRBJ2-5; 7 bases map to TRBD2. The CDR3 covers 17 residues. V was pared by 6 bases and J by 5 bases, with 21 bases of the junction left unmatched. Germline V gene lookup returns CDR1 GTSNPN and CDR2 SVGIG (reference sequence). Written as DNA, the CDR3 is TGTGCCTGTGATCCGCCGGGACTACCTACCCCTCCCGAGACCCAGTACTTC. Translation: CACDPPGLPTPPETQYF.

CDR3 nucleotides: TGTGCCAGTAGTGGTCCCGGTTTTTCCTTGAACACTGAAGCTTTCTTT. It encodes CASSGPGFSLNTEAFF. The genes are TRBV19 and TRBJ1-1; no firm D call. V was shortened by 5 bases and J by 0 bases, with 16 bases between the two germline ends. The CDR3 is 16 residues long. Germline V gives CDR1 LNHDA, CDR2 SQIVND (reference sequence).

The chain recombines TRBV5-4 with TRBJ2-1; D not resolved. V shed 3 bases and J shed 7 bases, with 17 bases lying between them. CDR1 is SGHNT, CDR2 YYREEE, per germline (reference sequence). This CDR3 spans 15 amino acids. The CDR3 DNA is TGTGCCAGCAGCTCGCTATACCGCGGTAGGAATGAGCAGTTCTTC. The encoded protein is CASSSLYRGRNEQFF.

This rearrangement joins TRBV19 to TRBJ2-7, with 8 nucleotides matching TRBD1. The CDR3 spans 14 residues. Germline trimming cut 1 base from V and 2 bases from J; bases unmatched to any gene: 1. Germline lookup yields CDR1 LNHDA and CDR2 SQIVND (reference sequence). As DNA, the CDR3 is TGTGCCAGTAGTATAGCACAGGGGGCCTACGAGCAGTACTTC. It is translated as CASSIAQGAYEQYF.

This clone was found many times. The chain recombines TRBV28 with TRBJ1-1; TRBD1 is a possible D gene (6 bases). V lost 9 bases to trimming and J lost 3 bases, with 14 bases between them. The CDR3 contains 13 residues. Looked up from germline, CDR1 is MDHEN and CDR2 is SYDVKM. CDR3 nucleotides: TGTGCCAGTTACAGGGTACCCTACACTGAAGCTTTCTTT. Its translation: CASYRVPYTEAFF.

This clone was seen once. The V gene is TRBV28, the J gene TRBJ2-5, with D possibly being TRBD1 or TRBD2 (5 bases each). Trimming removed 5 bases from V and 4 bases from J, with 17 bases in between. From germline, CDR1 is MDHEN and CDR2 SYDVKM. The CDR3 extends over 15 amino acids. For the CDR3, the DNA is TGTGCCAGCAGTAATTCAAGGGACCGAGGAGAGACCCAGTACTTC. Translation gives CASSNSRDRGETQYF.

This sequence joins TRBV19 and TRBJ1-4; a possible D gene is TRBD1 (6 bases). The germline V gene has CDR1 LNHDA and CDR2 SQIVND (reference sequence). V gave up 6 bases and J gave up 6 bases, with 17 bases separating them. This CDR3 has 15 amino acids. The CDR3 bases are TGTGCCAGTAGGAGCGGGGGCAACGGGTATGAAAAACTGTTTTTT. It specifies CASRSGGNGYEKLFF. Full variable domain (outside the CDR3, taken from reference TRBV19 and TRBJ1-4): DGGITQSPKYLFRKEGQNVTLSCEQNLNHDAMYWYRQDPGQGLRLIYYSQIVNDFQKGDIAEGYSVSREKKESFPLTVTSAQKNPTAFYLCASRSGGNGYEKLFFGSGTQLSVL.

The chain employs TRBV6-5 and TRBJ2-7; perhaps TRBD2 as D (7 bases). V was clipped by 6 bases and J by 2 bases, with 14 bases between them. Germline V CDR1 and CDR2: MNHEY, SVGAGI. The CDR3 consists of 14 residues. DNA of the CDR3: TGTGCCAGCAGGCTCTACGGGGGGCCCTACGAGCAGTACTTC. Protein sequence: CASRLYGGPYEQYF.

The V and J genes are TRBV10-3 and TRBJ2-1; no clear D. Between the trimmed V and J ends, which lost 10 bases and 2 bases, there was a span of 15 bases. CDR1 is ENHRY, CDR2 SYGVKD, per germline. The CDR3 totals 14 residues. The CDR3 bases are TGTGCCACAATAGGTAGCCGGGCCTACAATGAGCAGTTCTTC. Its translation: CATIGSRAYNEQFF.

The chain uses TRBV5-4 and TRBJ1-1, with D possibly TRBD1 on 5 matching bases. V lost 4 bases and J lost 0, with 10 bases in between. This CDR3 contains 14 residues. Germline CDR1 reads SGHNT; CDR2 reads YYREEE (reference sequence). CDR3 protein: CASSPGTVNTEAFF. Here the CDR3 DNA reads TGTGCCAGCAGCCCCGGGACGGTGAACACTGAAGCTTTCTTT.

J is TRBJ2-7 and V is TRBV29-1, with 10 bases identical to TRBD1. The J segment lost 6 bases and the V segment lost 4 bases, leaving 3 bases of the junction unmatched. Germline V gene sequence: CDR1 SQVTM, CDR2 ANQGSEA. The CDR3 is 12 residues long. The CDR3: CSVGRTGGEQYF. In nucleotides, the CDR3 is TGCAGCGTTGGGCGGACAGGGGGCGAGCAGTACTTC.

This chain connects TRBV19 to TRBJ2-6, with a weak D call TRBD1 (6 bases). Germline V CDR1 and CDR2: LNHDA, SQIVND (reference sequence). CDR3 length: 18 residues. V lost 5 bases, J lost 0 bases, and 17 bases lay in between. For the CDR3, the DNA is TGTGCCAGTAGTCACGGACAGCGTAGCCGCTCTGGGGCCAACGTCCTGACTTTC. This codes for CASSHGQRSRSGANVLTF.

This clone was observed a single time. The chain couples TRBV7-9 to TRBJ1-1, with a possible D match to TRBD1 (6 bases). V dropped 6 bases and J dropped 2 bases, with 16 bases sitting between them. This CDR3 has 15 amino acids. Germline CDR1 SEHNR, CDR2 FQNEAQ (reference sequence). The CDR3 coding sequence is TGTGCCAGCAGTCAACTCACGGGGACAAACACTGAAGCTTTCTTT. Protein: CASSQLTGTNTEAFF.

The chain carries TRBV4-3 and TRBJ1-5; TRBD1 might be the D (6 bases). Trimming left V 0 bases short and J 5 bases short, with 20 bases between. The CDR3 is 18 residues long. Germline assignment: CDR1 LGHNA and CDR2 YSLEER. The chain's CDR3 is CASSQDGAWGAIDQPQHF. CDR3 DNA: TGCGCCAGCAGCCAAGATGGGGCGTGGGGGGCGATAGATCAGCCCCAGCATTTT.

This clone came up a few times. The CDR3, as DNA: TGTGCCACCAGTGACCGCCGGGGAGATACCTACGAGCAGTACTTC. Its translation: CATSDRRGDTYEQYF. The chain recombines TRBV24-1 with TRBJ2-7, with D possibly being TRBD2 (5 bases). The V and J ends lost 4 bases and 2 bases respectively, with 14 bases between them. From germline, CDR1 is KGHDR and CDR2 SFDVKD. This CDR3 spans 15 amino acids.

The rearrangement joins TRBV19 to TRBJ1-2; D is possibly TRBD1 (5 bases). Germline V lookup: CDR1 LNHDA, CDR2 SQIVND (reference sequence). V was clipped by 8 bases and J by 4 bases, with 29 bases between them. The CDR3 has 18 residues. The CDR3: CASQRTLGMGPDFYGYTF. CDR3 coding DNA: TGTGCCAGTCAGAGGACACTAGGAATGGGTCCTGATTTCTATGGCTACACCTTC.

The chain recombines TRBV5-6 with TRBJ1-5; tentatively, D is TRBD1 (5 bases). Trimming left V 1 base short and J 5 bases short, with 13 bases between. From germline, CDR1 is SGHDT and CDR2 YYEEEE. The CDR3 consists of 15 residues. CDR3 sequence (DNA): TGTGCCAGCAGCTTGCGGGCCAGGGTTGATCAGCCCCAGCATTTT. Translated: CASSLRARVDQPQHF. The variable domain in full, with the rest retrieved from reference TRBV5-6 and TRBJ1-5, is DAGVTQSPTHLIKTRGQQVTLRCSPKSGHDTVSWYQQALGQGPQFIFQYYEEEERQRGNFPDRFSGHQFPNYSSELNVNALLLGDSALYLCASSLRARVDQPQHFGDGTRLSIL.